This T cell receptor beta chain emerged from a study of neurological immune-mediated disorders. The study's findings and limits: HTLV-1-associated myelopathy had the most TCR clonal expansion, and multiple sclerosis had the least, less than healthy controls.

By frequency in the sample, this clonotype is medium-sized. Its antigen is undetermined. The germline gives CDR1 SQVTM, CDR2 ANQGSEA. V dropped 3 bases and J dropped 0 bases, with 9 bases sitting between them. The CDR3 covers 13 residues. TCRdb re-derived calls from the 5' RACE reads in MiXCR, one entry per CDR3 protein. The sample has about 10,000 distinct CDR3 sequences, under 25% seen once; the top ten hold about an eighth. Sequenced sample: CD8+ T cells from blood. The V call is TRBV29-1, the J call TRBJ2-7, with D perhaps TRBD1 (5 bases). This TCR derives from a woman aged 40 to 50 with multiple sclerosis. CDR3 residues: CSVEDTYSYEQYF. The CDR3 bases are TGCAGCGTTGAGGACACCTACTCCTACGAGCAGTACTTC.